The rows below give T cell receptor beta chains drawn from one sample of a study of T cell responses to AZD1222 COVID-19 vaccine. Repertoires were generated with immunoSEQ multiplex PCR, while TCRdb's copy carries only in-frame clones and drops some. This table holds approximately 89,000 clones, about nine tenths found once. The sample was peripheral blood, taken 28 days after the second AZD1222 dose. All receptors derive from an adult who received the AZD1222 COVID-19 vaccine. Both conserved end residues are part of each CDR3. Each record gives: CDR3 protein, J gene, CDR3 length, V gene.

CASGEPRRTGGEKLFF,TRBJ1-4,16,TRBV12-5
CASSRQGLGNTIYF,TRBJ1-3,14,TRBV19
CASRVGGQGLAFF,TRBJ1-1,13,TRBV28
CASSKTGVDYGYTF,TRBJ1-2,14,TRBV7-2
CASSPMGTGDSPLHF,TRBJ1-6,15,TRBV18
CASSLPWGIYGYTF,TRBJ1-2,14,TRBV7-2
CASSSTGTGGHNEQFF,TRBJ2-1,16,TRBV5-1
CATSEGTSGRSEGQYF,TRBJ2-7,16,TRBV24-1
CASSPRQGRGAFF,TRBJ1-1,13,TRBV12-3/TRBV12-4
CASSSTSGLPNTGELFF,TRBJ2-2,17,TRBV7-7
CASSLESLGLRGYTGELFF,TRBJ2-2,19,TRBV5-5
CATSDPGQGAGQPQHF,TRBJ1-5,16,TRBV24-1
CASSFDREETQYF,TRBJ2-5,13,TRBV6-5
CASSLDRVWGEQYF,TRBJ2-7,14,TRBV7-6
CASSSPRTESPGYTF,TRBJ1-2,15,TRBV6-5
CASRADRVVSPLHF,TRBJ1-6,14,TRBV5-6
CASSVRGSGANVLTF,TRBJ2-6,15,TRBV9
CASRAGNSPLHF,TRBJ1-6,12,TRBV12-3/TRBV12-4
CASSIAGGRIDEQFF,TRBJ2-1,15,TRBV10-1
CASSLVGTGLQRSETQYF,TRBJ2-5,18,TRBV11-3